This T cell receptor (beta chain) was captured by sequencing in a study of T-cell memory formation after mild COVID-19. Trimming left V 1 base short and J 5 bases short, with 11 bases between. The CDR3 is made up of 14 amino acids. In germline, CDR1 is SEHNR, CDR2 FQNEAQ (reference sequence). It was 5'RACE with constant-segment primers that produced the TCR alpha and TCR beta cDNA libraries, which carried sample barcodes and UMIs. Each CDR3 protein gets one entry after TCRdb re-called the 5' RACE reads with MiXCR. Among 450,000 or so distinct CDR3 sequences listed, about 23% were seen once. This chain links TRBV7-9 with TRBJ2-5; the D is unclear. Sequencing input: PBMCs or a T cell subset sorted from them (not recorded which). This clonotype originated in an adult woman who had mild COVID-19 (a few samples of this study predate the infection). Cell type and time point are not known. CDR3 region: CASSLGTLGETQYF. As DNA, the CDR3 is TGTGCCAGCAGCTTAGGGACCCTGGGGGAGACCCAGTACTTC.